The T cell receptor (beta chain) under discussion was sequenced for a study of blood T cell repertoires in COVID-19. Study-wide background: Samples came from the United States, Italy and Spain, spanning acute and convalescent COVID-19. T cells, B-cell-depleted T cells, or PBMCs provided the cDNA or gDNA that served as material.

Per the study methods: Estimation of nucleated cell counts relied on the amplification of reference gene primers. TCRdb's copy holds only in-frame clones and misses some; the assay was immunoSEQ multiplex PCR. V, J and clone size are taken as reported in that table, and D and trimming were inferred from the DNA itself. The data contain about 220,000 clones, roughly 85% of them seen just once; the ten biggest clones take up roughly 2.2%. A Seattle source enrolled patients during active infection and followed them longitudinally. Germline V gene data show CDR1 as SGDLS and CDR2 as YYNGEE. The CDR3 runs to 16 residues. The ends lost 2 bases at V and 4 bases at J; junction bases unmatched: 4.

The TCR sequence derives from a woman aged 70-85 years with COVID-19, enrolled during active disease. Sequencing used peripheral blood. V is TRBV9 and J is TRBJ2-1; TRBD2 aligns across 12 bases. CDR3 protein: CASSVYLAGGYNEQFF. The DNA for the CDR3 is TGTGCCAGCAGCGTCTACCTAGCGGGGGGGTACAATGAGCAGTTCTTC. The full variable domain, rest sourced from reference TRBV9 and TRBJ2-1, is DSGVTQTPKHLITATGQRVTLRCSPRSGDLSVYWYQQSLDQGLQFLIQYYNGEERAKGNILERFSAQQFPDLHSELNLSSLELGDSALYFCASSVYLAGGYNEQFFGPGTRLTVL.